The following is a T cell receptor beta chain sequence with its context. Its antigen is currently unknown. This record belongs to a study of T cell responses to AZD1222 COVID-19 vaccine. The study, taken as a whole, reports: Spike-specific TCRs gained breadth and depth after people received two AZD1222 doses. Reports say nearly half of spike-specific TCRs go after unmutated variant regions.

The assay was immunoSEQ multiplex PCR, and TCRdb's table has in-frame clones only and misses some. The repertoire has some 80,000 clones, approximately 80% of them found once; the top ten carry roughly 28%. The V gene's germline CDR1 is LGHDT and CDR2 YNNKEL (reference sequence). CDR3 size: 15 residues. The V and J ends lost 0 bases and 7 bases respectively, with 13 bases between them. The rearrangement joins TRBV3-1 (or the pseudogene TRBV3-2) to TRBJ2-1, with D unresolved. Sequenced material: peripheral blood, taken 28 days after the second dose of the MenACWY control vaccine. This TCR derives from an adult who received the MenACWY meningococcal vaccine as a control. The CDR3 DNA reads TGTGCCAGCAGCCAAGATTACTCGGAAGGGAATGAGCAGTTCTTC. Its translation is CASSQDYSEGNEQFF.